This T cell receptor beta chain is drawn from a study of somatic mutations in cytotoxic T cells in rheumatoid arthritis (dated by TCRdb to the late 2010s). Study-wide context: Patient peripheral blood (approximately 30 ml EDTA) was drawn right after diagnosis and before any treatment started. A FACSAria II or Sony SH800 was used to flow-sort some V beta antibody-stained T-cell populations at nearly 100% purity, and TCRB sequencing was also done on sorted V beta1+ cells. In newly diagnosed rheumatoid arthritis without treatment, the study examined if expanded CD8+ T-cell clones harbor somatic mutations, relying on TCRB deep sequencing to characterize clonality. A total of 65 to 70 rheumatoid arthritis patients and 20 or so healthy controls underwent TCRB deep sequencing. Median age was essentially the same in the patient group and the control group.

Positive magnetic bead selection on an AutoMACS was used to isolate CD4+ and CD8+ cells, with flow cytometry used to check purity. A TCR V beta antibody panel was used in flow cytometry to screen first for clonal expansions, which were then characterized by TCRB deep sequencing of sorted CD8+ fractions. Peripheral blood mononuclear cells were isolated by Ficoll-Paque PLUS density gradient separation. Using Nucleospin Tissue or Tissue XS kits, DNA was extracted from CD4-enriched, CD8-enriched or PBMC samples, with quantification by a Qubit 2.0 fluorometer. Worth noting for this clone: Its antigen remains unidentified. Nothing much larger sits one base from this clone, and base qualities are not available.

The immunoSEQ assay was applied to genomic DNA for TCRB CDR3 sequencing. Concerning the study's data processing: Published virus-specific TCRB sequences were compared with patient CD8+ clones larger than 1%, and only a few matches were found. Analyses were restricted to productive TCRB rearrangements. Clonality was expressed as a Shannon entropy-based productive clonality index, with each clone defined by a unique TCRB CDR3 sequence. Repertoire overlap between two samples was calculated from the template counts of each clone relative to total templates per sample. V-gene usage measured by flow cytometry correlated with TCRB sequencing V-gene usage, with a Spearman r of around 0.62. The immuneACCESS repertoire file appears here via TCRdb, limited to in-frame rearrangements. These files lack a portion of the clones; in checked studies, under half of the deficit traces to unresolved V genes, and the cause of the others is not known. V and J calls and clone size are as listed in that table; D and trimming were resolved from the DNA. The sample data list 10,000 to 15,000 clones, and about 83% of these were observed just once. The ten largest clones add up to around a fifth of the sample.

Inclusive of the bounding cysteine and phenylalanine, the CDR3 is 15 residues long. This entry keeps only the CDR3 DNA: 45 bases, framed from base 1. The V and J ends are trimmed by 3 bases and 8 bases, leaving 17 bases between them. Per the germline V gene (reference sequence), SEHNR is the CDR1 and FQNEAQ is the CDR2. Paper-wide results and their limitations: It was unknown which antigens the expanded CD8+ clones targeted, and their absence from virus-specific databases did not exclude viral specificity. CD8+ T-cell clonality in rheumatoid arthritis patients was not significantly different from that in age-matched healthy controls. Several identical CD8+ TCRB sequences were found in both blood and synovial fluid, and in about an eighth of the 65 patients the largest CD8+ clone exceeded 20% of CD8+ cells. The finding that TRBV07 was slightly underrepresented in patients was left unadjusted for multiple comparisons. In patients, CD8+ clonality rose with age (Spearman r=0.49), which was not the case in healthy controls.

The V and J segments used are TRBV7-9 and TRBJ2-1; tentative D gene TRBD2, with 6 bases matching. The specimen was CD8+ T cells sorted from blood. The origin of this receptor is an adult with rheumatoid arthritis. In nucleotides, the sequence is TGTGCCAGCAGCTTGGGTCCGACTAGATTCGATGAGCAGTTCTTC. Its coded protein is CASSLGPTRFDEQFF.